Listed below are T cell receptor beta chains from one sample, sequenced in a study of blood T cells in healthy people across ages. TCRdb used MiXCR to reprocess the 5' RACE reads, holding one entry per CDR3 protein. The sample yields 980,000 or so distinct CDR3 sequences, around 48% seen once. Sequencing was performed on blood. These receptors were taken from a young man in good health. CDR3s include the opening cysteine and the closing phenylalanine or tryptophan. The D gene is left open where the match is weak. Rows give clone size only sometimes, using once, few, many, or a class for an expanded clone.

abundance: few; len: 14; v_gene: TRBV6-2/TRBV6-3; j_gene: TRBJ2-7; d_gene: NA; CDR3aa: CASRTAAKSYEQYF; CDR3nt: TGTGCCAGCAGAACCGCGGCCAAATCCTACGAGCAGTACTTC
abundance: NA; len: 15; v_gene: TRBV20-1; j_gene: TRBJ2-5; d_gene: NA; CDR3aa: CSARDKGWGEETQYF; CDR3nt: TGCAGTGCTAGAGATAAGGGGTGGGGGGAAGAGACCCAGTACTTC
abundance: NA; len: 14; v_gene: TRBV3-1; j_gene: TRBJ2-7; d_gene: NA; CDR3aa: CASSQVPGASEQYF; CDR3nt: TGTGCCAGCAGCCAAGTACCAGGGGCAAGCGAGCAGTACTTC
abundance: NA; len: 14; v_gene: TRBV28; j_gene: TRBJ1-6; d_gene: NA; CDR3aa: CASSLTRVDSPLHF; CDR3nt: TGTGCCAGCAGTTTGACCCGGGTGGATTCACCCCTCCACTTT
abundance: many; len: 15; v_gene: TRBV2; j_gene: TRBJ1-2; d_gene: NA; CDR3aa: CASRGTAQWSYGYTF; CDR3nt: TGTGCCAGCAGAGGGACGGCCCAGTGGTCCTATGGCTACACCTTC
abundance: NA; len: 13; v_gene: TRBV6-2/TRBV6-3; j_gene: TRBJ1-1; d_gene: NA; CDR3aa: CASSDGTNTEAFF; CDR3nt: TGTGCCAGCAGTGACGGCACGAACACTGAAGCTTTCTTT
abundance: NA; len: 14; v_gene: TRBV6-5; j_gene: TRBJ1-2; d_gene: NA; CDR3aa: CASSYAEGVEGYTF; CDR3nt: TGTGCCAGCAGTTACGCCGAGGGCGTAGAGGGCTACACCTTC
abundance: few; len: 15; v_gene: TRBV28; j_gene: TRBJ2-5; d_gene: NA; CDR3aa: CASSRSETWSYEQYF; CDR3nt: TGTGCCAGCAGCCGATCTGAGACGTGGAGTTATGAGCAGTACTTC
abundance: NA; len: 15; v_gene: TRBV7-3; j_gene: TRBJ2-6; d_gene: TRBD1; CDR3aa: CASGLTGTGANVLTF; CDR3nt: TGTGCCAGCGGACTGACAGGGACTGGGGCCAACGTCCTGACTTTC
abundance: NA; len: 14; v_gene: TRBV7-8; j_gene: TRBJ1-3; d_gene: TRBD1; CDR3aa: CASTTGVKGNTIYF; CDR3nt: TGTGCCAGCACCACAGGGGTAAAAGGAAACACCATATATTTT
abundance: NA; len: 14; v_gene: TRBV12-3/TRBV12-4; j_gene: TRBJ2-5; d_gene: NA; CDR3aa: CASTKNQGRGTQYF; CDR3nt: TGTGCCAGCACCAAAAATCAGGGGAGGGGGACCCAGTACTTC
abundance: NA; len: 12; v_gene: TRBV6-2/TRBV6-3; j_gene: TRBJ2-7; d_gene: NA; CDR3aa: CASSYGLHEQYF; CDR3nt: TGTGCCAGCAGTTACGGACTCCACGAGCAGTACTTC
abundance: NA; len: 14; v_gene: TRBV7-9; j_gene: TRBJ2-1; d_gene: TRBD1; CDR3aa: CASSEQGRSNEQFF; CDR3nt: TGTGCCAGCAGCGAACAGGGGCGCAGCAATGAGCAGTTCTTC
abundance: few; len: 18; v_gene: TRBV4-1; j_gene: TRBJ1-5; d_gene: NA; CDR3aa: CASSQDWGLIGRNQPQHF; CDR3nt: TGCGCCAGCAGCCAAGATTGGGGCCTAATCGGCCGCAATCAGCCCCAGCATTTT
abundance: NA; len: 12; v_gene: TRBV28; j_gene: TRBJ2-5; d_gene: NA; CDR3aa: CASSLSAGTQYF; CDR3nt: TGTGCCAGCAGTTTATCGGCCGGAACCCAGTACTTC
abundance: NA; len: 14; v_gene: TRBV5-4; j_gene: TRBJ2-7; d_gene: TRBD1; CDR3aa: CAGRLGQGENEQYF; CDR3nt: TGTGCCGGCAGACTTGGACAGGGGGAAAACGAGCAGTACTTC
abundance: NA; len: 14; v_gene: TRBV28; j_gene: TRBJ2-7; d_gene: TRBD1; CDR3aa: CASRSLDRSYEQYF; CDR3nt: TGTGCCAGCAGATCTTTGGACAGGTCCTACGAGCAGTACTTC
abundance: NA; len: 14; v_gene: TRBV10-3; j_gene: TRBJ2-4; d_gene: TRBD2; CDR3aa: CAISREGQHNIQYF; CDR3nt: TGTGCCATCTCCCGGGAGGGACAACATAACATTCAGTACTTC
abundance: NA; len: 15; v_gene: TRBV7-9; j_gene: TRBJ2-2; d_gene: TRBD1; CDR3aa: CASSAGTVGTGELFF; CDR3nt: TGTGCCAGCAGCGCTGGGACAGTCGGCACCGGGGAGCTGTTTTTT
abundance: NA; len: 14; v_gene: TRBV6-5; j_gene: TRBJ1-4; d_gene: NA; CDR3aa: CASSYSGFKEKLFF; CDR3nt: TGTGCCAGCAGTTACTCAGGGTTTAAGGAAAAACTGTTTTTT
abundance: NA; len: 14; v_gene: TRBV5-1; j_gene: TRBJ2-7; d_gene: NA; CDR3aa: CASSLPDQTTRQYF; CDR3nt: TGCGCCAGCAGCTTGCCGGACCAGACTACGAGGCAGTACTTC
abundance: NA; len: 17; v_gene: TRBV11-1; j_gene: TRBJ2-7; d_gene: TRBD1; CDR3aa: CASSLLGTGGSYNEQYF; CDR3nt: TGTGCCAGCAGCTTATTGGGGACAGGGGGCTCCTACAATGAGCAGTACTTC
abundance: NA; len: 13; v_gene: TRBV20-1; j_gene: TRBJ2-7; d_gene: TRBD1; CDR3aa: CSAGGQGDYEQYF; CDR3nt: TGCAGTGCTGGAGGACAGGGAGACTACGAGCAGTACTTC
abundance: once; len: 16; v_gene: TRBV11-3; j_gene: TRBJ2-1; d_gene: TRBD2; CDR3aa: CTSSLGSSGGGSEQFF; CDR3nt: TGTACCAGCAGCTTAGGCTCTAGCGGGGGGGGCAGTGAGCAGTTCTTC
abundance: once; len: 14; v_gene: TRBV12-3/TRBV12-4; j_gene: TRBJ2-2; d_gene: NA; CDR3aa: CASLGTFNTGELFF; CDR3nt: TGTGCCAGCCTCGGGACATTTAACACCGGGGAGCTGTTTTTT
abundance: few; len: 16; v_gene: TRBV2; j_gene: TRBJ1-5; d_gene: NA; CDR3aa: CASSELGGVGNQPQHF; CDR3nt: TGTGCCAGCAGTGAACTGGGGGGGGTAGGCAATCAGCCCCAGCATTTT
abundance: once; len: 17; v_gene: TRBV2; j_gene: TRBJ2-5; d_gene: TRBD2; CDR3aa: CASRIATSGARQETQYF; CDR3nt: TGTGCCAGCAGAATCGCCACTAGCGGGGCCCGTCAAGAGACCCAGTACTTC
abundance: NA; len: 15; v_gene: TRBV9; j_gene: TRBJ2-1; d_gene: NA; CDR3aa: CASSVAGGTYNEQFF; CDR3nt: TGTGCCAGCAGCGTAGCTGGAGGGACCTACAATGAGCAGTTCTTC
abundance: few; len: 14; v_gene: TRBV28; j_gene: TRBJ1-3; d_gene: NA; CDR3aa: CASSLGGTGNTIYF; CDR3nt: TGTGCCAGCAGTTTGGGAGGAACAGGAAACACCATATATTTT